The rows below give T cell receptor beta chains drawn from one sample of a study of long-term antiretroviral therapy in people with HIV. Some clones are missing from TCRdb's copy, which holds only in-frame ones; the method was immunoSEQ multiplex PCR. The profile shows tens of thousands of clones, roughly 80% of them singletons. This material consisted of unsorted PBMCs, taken 0.3 years after starting antiretroviral therapy. The receptor source for this set is a young man with HIV. Each CDR3 is given with its conserved first and last residue. D genes are given only for firm matches. Clone size is shown for a subset of rows, as once, few, many or a class of expanded clone.

.	TRBD1	TRBV5-4	TRBJ1-4	CASSPGTGGWGEKLFF	TGTGCCAGCAGCCCCGGGACAGGGGGATGGGGTGAAAAACTGTTTTTT
.	.	TRBV11-3	TRBJ2-1	CASSLGGTPNAEQFF	TGTGCCAGCAGCTTAGGTGGGACTCCTAATGCTGAGCAGTTCTTC
.	.	TRBV2	TRBJ2-5	CASSDDQRYETQYF	TGTGCCAGCAGTGACGATCAGCGATACGAGACCCAGTACTTC
.	.	TRBV6-1	TRBJ1-6	CASSIPLFPDSPLHF	TGTGCCAGCAGTATTCCCCTTTTCCCAGATTCACCCCTCCACTTT
.	TRBD2	TRBV6-1	TRBJ2-2	CASRGTSQWTGELFF	TGTGCCAGCAGGGGGACTAGCCAGTGGACCGGGGAGCTGTTTTTT
medium-sized	.	TRBV30	TRBJ1-3	CAWSWGYNTIYF	TGTGCCTGGAGTTGGGGTTACAACACCATATATTTT
.	.	TRBV4-1	TRBJ2-5	CASSQGIEETQYF	TGCGCCAGCAGCCAAGGGATCGAAGAGACCCAGTACTTC
.	TRBD2	TRBV7-9	TRBJ2-3	CASSLVVRLAGGYTDTQYF	TGTGCCAGCAGCTTAGTAGTGCGGCTAGCGGGGGGCTACACAGATACGCAGTATTTT
.	TRBD2	TRBV7-9	TRBJ2-7	CASRAGGSYEQYF	TGTGCCAGCCGGGCGGGGGGCTCCTACGAGCAGTACTTC
.	TRBD1	TRBV15	TRBJ2-7	CATSIGQGDEQYF	TGTGCCACCAGCATTGGACAGGGTGATGAGCAGTACTTC
.	.	TRBV6-5	TRBJ2-3	CASSYMGGGTDTQYF	TGTGCCAGCAGTTATATGGGGGGAGGCACAGATACGCAGTATTTT
.	.	TRBV18	TRBJ2-3	CASSLTTDTQYF	TGTGCCAGCTCCCTTACAACAGATACGCAGTATTTT
.	.	TRBV7-2	TRBJ2-2	CASSFDGELFF	TGTGCCAGCAGCTTCGACGGGGAGCTGTTTTTT
.	.	TRBV18	TRBJ2-7	CTSSPPATRGYEQYF	TGTACCAGCTCACCACCAGCGACTAGGGGCTACGAGCAGTACTTC
.	TRBD2	TRBV6-6	TRBJ2-7	CASGGEGRHEQYF	TGTGCCAGCGGGGGGGAGGGCCGTCACGAGCAGTACTTC
.	TRBD2	TRBV27	TRBJ2-1	CASSFSGGHNEQFF	TGTGCCAGCAGCTTTAGCGGGGGCCACAATGAGCAGTTCTTC
.	TRBD1	TRBV11-2	TRBJ2-3	CASSSPGQGTDTQYF	TGTGCCAGCAGCTCGCCGGGACAGGGTACAGATACGCAGTATTTT